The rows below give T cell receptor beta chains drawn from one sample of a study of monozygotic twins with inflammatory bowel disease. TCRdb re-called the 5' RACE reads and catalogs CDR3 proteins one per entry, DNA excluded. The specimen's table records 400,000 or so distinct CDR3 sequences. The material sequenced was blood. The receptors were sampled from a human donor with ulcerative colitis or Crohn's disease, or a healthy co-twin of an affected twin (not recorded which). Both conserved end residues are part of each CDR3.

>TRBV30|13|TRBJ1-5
CAWSGWMDQPQHF
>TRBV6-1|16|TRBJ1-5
CASSEARGPSNQPQHF
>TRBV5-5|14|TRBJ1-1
CASSENARYTEAFF
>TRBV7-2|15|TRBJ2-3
CASSFLRGLTDTQYF
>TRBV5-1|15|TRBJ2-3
CASSLATGSTDTQYF
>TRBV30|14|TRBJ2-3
CAWTGGGSTDTQYF
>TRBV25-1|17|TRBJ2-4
CASSESLTPSAKNIQYF
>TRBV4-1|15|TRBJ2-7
CASSQDRDTSYEQYF
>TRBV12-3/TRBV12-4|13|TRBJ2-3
CASSLGGLTTQYF
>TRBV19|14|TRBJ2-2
CASSIREKVGELFF
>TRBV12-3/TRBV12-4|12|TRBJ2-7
CASSLKAGGHSF
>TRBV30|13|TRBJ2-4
CAWSVGQGNIQYF
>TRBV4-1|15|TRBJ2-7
CASSQGTPGVEEQYF
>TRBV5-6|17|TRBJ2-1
CASRMGHLDSSYNEQFF
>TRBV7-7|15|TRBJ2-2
CASSFTTGDTGELFF
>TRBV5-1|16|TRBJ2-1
CASSLVPGPSYNEQFF
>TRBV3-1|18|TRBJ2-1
CASSQGLESRLFNNEQFF
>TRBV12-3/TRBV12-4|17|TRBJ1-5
CASSLVTGGYSNQPQHF
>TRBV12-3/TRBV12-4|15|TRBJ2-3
CASSSRQGRTDTQYF
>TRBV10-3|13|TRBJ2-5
CAITAGLGETQYF
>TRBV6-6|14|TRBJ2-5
CASSPRQGQETQYF
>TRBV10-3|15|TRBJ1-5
CAISESSIGNQPQHF
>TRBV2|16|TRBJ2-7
CASSELERRKSDEQYF
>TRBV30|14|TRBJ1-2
CAWSDDRNGAGYTF
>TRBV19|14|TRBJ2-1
CASSGTAAGYEQFF
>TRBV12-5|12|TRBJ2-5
CASETEGETQYF
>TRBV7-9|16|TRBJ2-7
CASSLDRQFPPYEQYF
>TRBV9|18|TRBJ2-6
CASSVGGTAYSGANVLTF
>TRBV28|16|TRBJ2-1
CASSSGDRDPYNEQFF
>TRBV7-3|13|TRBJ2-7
CASSFERGYEQYF
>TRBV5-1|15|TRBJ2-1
CASSLDSGGGREQFF
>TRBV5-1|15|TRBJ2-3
CASSSGQGRTDTQYF
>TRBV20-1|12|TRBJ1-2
CSALTGGDGYTF
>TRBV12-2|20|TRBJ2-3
CASRLSSLLAGVGPTDTQYF
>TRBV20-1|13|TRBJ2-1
CSPRPDSYNEQFF
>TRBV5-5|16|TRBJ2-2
CASSSQQGSSTGELFF
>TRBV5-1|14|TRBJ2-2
CASGFLAGVGELFF
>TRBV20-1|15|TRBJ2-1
CSARDLVAGYGEQFF
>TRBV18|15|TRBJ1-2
CASSPGRGGNYGYTF
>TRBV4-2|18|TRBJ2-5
CASSQDLVTSGGQETQYF
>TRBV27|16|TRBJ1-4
CASASTAMRGNEKLFF